The subject of this entry is one T cell receptor beta chain. Antigen unknown. Germline-derived CDR1 and CDR2 are DFQATT and SNEGSKA (reference sequence). The CDR3 extends over 15 amino acids. Trimming pared 6 bases from V and 1 base from J, leaving 16 bases between. This entry comes from a study of T cell repertoires in aging, cancer and after chemotherapy. For the study at large: Healthy donor repertoires were recorded over several months to years and showed clear clonal overlap.

Study results and limitations: No conclusions about immunological memory after chemotherapy can be drawn from the repertoire data. Healthy donors lost TCR diversity with age mainly through richness, cancer patients through richness and evenness. Compared with age-matched healthy donors, untreated hematological or solid cancer patients showed higher blood TCR clonality.

TRB rearrangements spanning V, D and J were amplified using mixed TRB-A/B primers. In TCRdb, the multiplex PCR reads were re-called with MiXCR into one record per CDR3 protein. This sample carries over 10,000 distinct CDR3 sequences, around 25% of them seen once, and the ten largest clones take 45% to 55%. TCR beta rearrangements were amplified from peripheral blood genomic DNA. The TCR sequence derives from a human donor in good health. The chain links TRBV20-1 to TRBJ2-1; D perhaps matches TRBD2 (6 bases). Sequencing was done on a sample of blood. CDR3 sequence (DNA): TGCAGTGCCAGCGGGCCTTTTAATTCCTACAATGAGCAGTTCTTC. Translated, it gives CSASGPFNSYNEQFF.